This TCR beta chain was obtained from a study of T cells in Graves' hyperthyroidism and ophthalmopathy. Study observations and caveats: Also found in blood were most expanded thyroid clonotypes above 0.001.

In its sample, this clonotype was seen many times. No antigen is known for it. It was RNA transcripts that yielded the amplified TCR beta CDR3 regions. With the HTBI primer set, the TCR CDR3 went through a first round of RT-PCR. TCRdb processed the multiplex PCR reads anew with MiXCR; each CDR3 protein has one entry. This table holds 600,000 or so distinct CDR3 sequences, about 45% found once. The germline V and J ends were trimmed by 1 base and 4 bases, with 10 bases remaining between them. The CDR3 is 15 amino acids. Germline V CDR1 and CDR2: MGHDK, SYGVNS. Clinical symptoms, serum thyroxine, TRAb, thyroid ultrasound and orbital computed tomography established diagnosis.

Sequencing input: peripheral blood or thyroid tissue (not recorded which). This TCR was sampled from a young woman with Graves' hyperthyroidism. The V and J genes are TRBV25-1 and TRBJ1-4; D call uncertain. The CDR3 DNA reads as TGTGCCAGCAGTGAATGGGCAGTCGGTAATGAAAAACTGTTTTTT. Translation: CASSEWAVGNEKLFF.